The 20 T cell receptor beta chains in this list originate from one sample, sequenced in a study of cytomegalovirus exposure and HLA in healthy donors. The PCR ran on 60 Vbeta and 13 Jbeta primers. TCRdb's table, derived via immunoSEQ multiplex PCR, lists solely in-frame clones and lacks some. The table shows under 200,000 clones, with approximately 80% occurring only once. Sequences were obtained from PBMCs. These receptors were taken from a woman in her forties or fifties in good health and CMV-seronegative.

This chain uses TRBV5-1 with TRBJ2-5, with TRBD1 matching over 7 bases. V was pared by 7 bases and J by 5 bases, with 11 bases of the junction left unmatched. This CDR3 region has 14 residues. CDR1 is SGHRS and CDR2 is YFSETQ in the germline V gene. The CDR3 DNA sequence: TGCGCCAGCGGGGGCCAGGGGGTACGGGAGACCCAGTACTTC. Its protein product is CASGGQGVRETQYF.

The CDR3 DNA follows: TGTGCCAGCAGTTTGCGACAGGGTGGGACATATGGCTACACCTTC. As protein: CASSLRQGGTYGYTF. This chain uses TRBV28 with TRBJ1-2, with 7 bases fitting TRBD1. CDR1 is MDHEN, CDR2 SYDVKM, per germline. The CDR3 length is 15 residues. With V trimmed by 3 bases and J by 5 bases, 9 bases remained unmatched.

V is TRBV6-5 and J is TRBJ1-2; TRBD1 matches at 10 bases. CDR1 MNHEY and CDR2 SVGAGI come from the germline V gene. The V and J ends lost 4 bases and 3 bases, in that order; junction bases with no gene match: 8. The CDR3 has 16 amino acids. The CDR3 here is CASSLLSTGGDYGYTF. Written as DNA, the CDR3 is TGTGCCAGCAGTTTACTTTCGACAGGGGGCGACTATGGCTACACCTTC.

Concerning this clone: This CDR3 is also generated by other DNA sequences in the sample. The rearrangement uses TRBV19 and TRBJ2-7, with 10 bases aligning to TRBD2. The CDR3 covers 14 residues. Looked up from germline, CDR1 is LNHDA and CDR2 is SQIVND (reference sequence). V gave up 9 bases and J gave up 4 bases; unmatched junction bases: 9. Here the CDR3 reads CASSPSGLAYEQYF. As DNA, the CDR3 is TGTGCCAGCAGTCCATCGGGACTAGCGTACGAGCAGTACTTC.

This sequence joins TRBV25-1 and TRBJ2-1, with 8 bases identical to TRBD1. This CDR3 is built from 16 residues. The V gene's germline CDR1 is MGHDK and CDR2 SYGVNS. The J segment lost 4 bases and the V segment lost 2 bases, leaving 7 bases of the junction unmatched. The CDR3 protein is CASSEIGQGAYNEQFF. The CDR3 bases are TGTGCCAGCAGTGAAATCGGACAGGGAGCGTACAATGAGCAGTTCTTC.

V is TRBV19 and J is TRBJ2-5; 10 nucleotides line up with TRBD2. The V gene end was trimmed by 8 bases and the J gene end by 5 bases; junction bases not matched to a gene: 11. The CDR3 has 15 amino acids. Germline lookup yields CDR1 LNHDA and CDR2 SQIVND (reference sequence). This CDR3 is CASSQGGGLAETQYF. The CDR3 coding sequence is TGTGCCAGTTCACAAGGTGGGGGACTAGCGGAGACCCAGTACTTC.

This clone was detected only a few times. The CDR3 here is CASSSTGEGTEAFF. CDR3 DNA sequence: TGTGCCAGCAGTTCCACCGGGGAGGGGACTGAAGCTTTCTTT. The chain has TRBV28 and TRBJ1-1; a possible D gene is TRBD1 (5 bases). The CDR3 extends over 14 amino acids. The V and J ends lost 4 bases and 5 bases respectively, with 14 bases between them. Germline assignment: CDR1 MDHEN and CDR2 SYDVKM. Full variable domain (missing parts from reference TRBV28 and TRBJ1-1): DVKVTQSSRYLVKRTGEKVFLECVQDMDHENMFWYRQDPGLGLRLIYFSYDVKMKEKGDIPEGYSVSREKKERFSLILESASTNQTSMYLCASSSTGEGTEAFFGQGTRLTVV.

The chain joins TRBV4-3 to TRBJ2-5; tentatively, D is TRBD2 (6 bases). V was shortened by 3 bases and J by 1 base, with 15 bases between the two germline ends. Germline V gives CDR1 LGHNA, CDR2 YSLEER. This CDR3 spans 16 amino acids. CDR3 residues: CASSHGGRRGQETQYF. CDR3 coding DNA: TGCGCCAGCAGCCACGGTGGGCGGAGGGGCCAAGAGACCCAGTACTTC.

V and J are TRBV7-2 and TRBJ2-7; D may be TRBD2 (6 bases). The germline CDR1 and CDR2 sequences are SGHTA and FQGNSA. The V end lost 4 bases, the J end lost 0 bases, and 16 bases lay between the germline ends. The CDR3 runs 16 residues. DNA for the CDR3: TGTGCCAGCAGCTCGAGTCCTGGGGGGAGCTCCTACGAGCAGTACTTC. This encodes CASSSSPGGSSYEQYF.

This chain joins TRBV30 and TRBJ1-1; no clear D. CDR1 and CDR2 (germline): GTSNPN, SVGIG (reference sequence). V was shortened by 3 bases and J by 10 bases, with 21 bases between the two germline ends. This CDR3 comprises 14 residues. The CDR3 loop is CAWSQPGRGSVAFF. CDR3 in DNA: TGTGCCTGGAGCCAACCTGGGCGCGGGTCCGTAGCTTTCTTT.

This clone has only a few counts. V gene TRBV5-1 combines with J gene TRBJ2-2; D gene uncertain. V lost 4 bases and J lost 0, with 7 bases in between. This CDR3 has 14 amino acids. Looked up from germline, CDR1 is SGHRS and CDR2 is YFSETQ. CDR3: CASSPRSNTGELFF. CDR3 coding DNA: TGCGCCAGCAGCCCGAGATCGAACACCGGGGAGCTGTTTTTT.

The rearrangement links TRBV6-1 to TRBJ2-7; 10 nucleotides match TRBD1. The germline CDR1 and CDR2 sequences are MNHNS and SASEGT. CDR3 length: 14 residues. V lost 6 bases, J lost 6 bases, and 8 bases stayed unmatched. CDR3 sequence reads: CASSFGTGVFEQYF. CDR3 sequence (DNA): TGTGCCAGCAGCTTCGGGACAGGGGTTTTCGAGCAGTACTTC.

The V call is TRBV4-1, the J call TRBJ2-1, with D possibly matching TRBD1 (6 bases). V lost 0 bases and J 0 bases, leaving 9 bases between the germline ends. The germline CDR1 and CDR2 sequences are MGHRA and YSYEKL. The CDR3 totals 16 residues. The CDR3 DNA reads TGCGCCAGCAGCCAAGATCAGACAGGCTCCTACAATGAGCAGTTCTTC. This encodes CASSQDQTGSYNEQFF.

The J gene is TRBJ2-3, the V gene TRBV5-6; the D is unclear. The germline V gene has CDR1 SGHDT and CDR2 YYEEEE. Trimming removed 6 bases at V and 2 bases at J, with 10 bases between. The CDR3 contains 13 residues. DNA for the CDR3: TGTGCCAGCACCCATCCCTACACAGATACGCAGTATTTT. It codes for CASTHPYTDTQYF.

The chain recombines TRBV23-1 with TRBJ2-1; D unclear. TRBV23-1 is placed among ORFs of uncertain function. CDR3 length: 17 residues. The V gene lost 0 bases and the J gene lost 0 bases, with 12 bases spanning the gap. CDR3 sequence (DNA): TGCGCCAGCAGTCAATCGTATAGTTACGGCTCCTACAATGAGCAGTTCTTC. This gives the protein CASSQSYSYGSYNEQFF.

This clone is a singleton in its sample. This chain uses TRBV18 with TRBJ1-2; TRBD1 matches 8 bases. Unmatched junction bases numbered 5, after V lost 3 bases and J lost 8 bases. The CDR3 is 13 amino acids. CDR1 and CDR2 from the germline V gene are KGHSH and LQKENI. The CDR3, as DNA: TGTGCCAGCTCACCGGGACAGGTTGACGGCTACACCTTC. Protein product: CASSPGQVDGYTF.

In its sample, this clone was seen a few times. The chain has TRBV7-9 and TRBJ1-4; D gene ambiguous. V lost 5 bases and J 4 bases, leaving 11 bases between the germline ends. Per germline, CDR1 SEHNR and CDR2 FQNEAQ (reference sequence). The CDR3 loop spans 14 amino acids. The CDR3 region has the DNA TGTGCCAGCAGCCGGACGGGGAATAATGAAAAACTGTTTTTT. Translation gives CASSRTGNNEKLFF.

The chain combines TRBV19 with TRBJ1-5; D remains ambiguous. With 6 bases removed from V and 5 bases from J, the gap between germline ends came to 8 bases. Germline V gene data show CDR1 as LNHDA and CDR2 as SQIVND (reference sequence). The CDR3 consists of 12 residues. DNA of the CDR3: TGTGCCAGTAGCTATTTGGATCAGCCCCAGCATTTT. Encoded protein: CASSYLDQPQHF.

The CDR3 DNA is TGTGCCAGTCACGACATCACTTATGGCTACACCTTC. It specifies CASHDITYGYTF. The chain has TRBV28 and TRBJ1-2; D uncertain. Germline V lookup: CDR1 MDHEN, CDR2 SYDVKM. The CDR3 has 12 residues. V lost 9 bases and J 5 bases, leaving 13 bases between the germline ends.

CDR3 bases: TGTGCCAGCAGAGTCAACAGGGGGCGAGAGACTTTCTTT. Translating it yields CASRVNRGRETFF. The V call is TRBV6-1, the J call TRBJ1-1, with TRBD1 matching 9 bases. Germline-derived CDR1 and CDR2 are MNHNS and SASEGT. The CDR3 contains 13 residues. The trim removed 6 bases at V and 12 bases at J, leaving 11 bases unmatched.